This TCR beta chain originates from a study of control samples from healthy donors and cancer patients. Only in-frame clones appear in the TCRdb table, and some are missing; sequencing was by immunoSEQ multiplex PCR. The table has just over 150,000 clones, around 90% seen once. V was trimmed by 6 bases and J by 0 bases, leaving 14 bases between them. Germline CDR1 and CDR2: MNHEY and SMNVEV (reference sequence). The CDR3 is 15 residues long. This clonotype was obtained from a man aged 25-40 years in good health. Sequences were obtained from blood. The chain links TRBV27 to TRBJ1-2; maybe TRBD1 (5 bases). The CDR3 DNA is TGTGCCAGCAGGTCCCGACAGCCAGCTAACTATGGCTACACCTTC. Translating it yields CASRSRQPANYGYTF.